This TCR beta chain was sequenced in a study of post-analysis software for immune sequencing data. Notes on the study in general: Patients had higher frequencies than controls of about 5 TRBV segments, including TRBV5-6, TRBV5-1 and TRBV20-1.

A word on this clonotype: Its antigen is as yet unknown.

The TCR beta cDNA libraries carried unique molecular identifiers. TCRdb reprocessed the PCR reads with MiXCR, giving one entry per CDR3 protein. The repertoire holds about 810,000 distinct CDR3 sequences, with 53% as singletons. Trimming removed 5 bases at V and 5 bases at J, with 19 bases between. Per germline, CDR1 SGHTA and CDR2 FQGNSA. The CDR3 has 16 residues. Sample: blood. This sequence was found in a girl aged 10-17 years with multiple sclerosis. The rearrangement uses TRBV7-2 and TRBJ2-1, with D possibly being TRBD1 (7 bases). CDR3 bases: TGTGCCAGCAGCCTCCCCCCAGGGGGGTCCCACAATGAGCAGTTCTTC. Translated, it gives CASSLPPGGSHNEQFF.